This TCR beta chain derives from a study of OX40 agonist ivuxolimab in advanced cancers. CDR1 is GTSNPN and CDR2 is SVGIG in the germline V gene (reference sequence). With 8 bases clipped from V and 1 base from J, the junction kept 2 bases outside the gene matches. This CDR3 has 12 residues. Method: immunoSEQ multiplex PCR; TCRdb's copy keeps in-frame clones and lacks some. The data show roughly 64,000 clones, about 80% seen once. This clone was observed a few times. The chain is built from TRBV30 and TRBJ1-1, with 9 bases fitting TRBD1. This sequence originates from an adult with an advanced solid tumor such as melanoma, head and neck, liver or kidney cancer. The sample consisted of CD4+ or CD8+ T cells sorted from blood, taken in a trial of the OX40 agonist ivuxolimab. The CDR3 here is CARGQGNTEAFF. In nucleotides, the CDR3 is TGTGCCAGGGGACAGGGGAACACTGAAGCTTTCTTT. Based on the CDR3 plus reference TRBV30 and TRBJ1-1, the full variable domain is SQTIHQWPATLVQPVGSPLSLECTVEGTSNPNLYWYRQAAGRGLQLLFYSVGIGQISSEVPQNLSASRPQDRQFILSSKKLLLSDSGFYLCARGQGNTEAFFGQGTRLTVV.